The rows below give T cell receptor beta chains drawn from one sample of a study of metastatic and nonmetastatic thyroid tumors. TCRdb re-called clones from the PCR reads using MiXCR. This sample has 15,000 or so clones, with about 3.7% found just once. Sequencing was done on a sample of tumor tissue. The receptors here all came from a female donor with papillary thyroid cancer or a benign thyroid nodule (not recorded which). Some clones in this sample may be carry-over from other donors' samples. The CDR3 runs from the conserved cysteine through the conserved F or W. Some rows mark clone size as missing; the rest say once, few, many or name a class of expanded clone.

j_call clone_size v_call cdr3_aa
TRBJ1-2 few TRBV7-9 CASSLDRVGYGYTF
TRBJ1-1 - TRBV6-4 CASSDSDNTEAFF
TRBJ2-7 - TRBV6-1 CACGQRERYF
TRBJ1-1 few TRBV6-1 CASRNRNTEAFF
TRBJ2-2 - TRBV6-2/TRBV6-3 CASSGEALGTGELFF
TRBJ2-3 medium-sized TRBV20-1 CSARDLGLSTDTQYF
TRBJ2-1 few TRBV11-3 CASSSDPSADEQFF
TRBJ1-1 many TRBV19 CASRSPVGVVGTEAFF
TRBJ1-4 - TRBV4-1 CASSQRLAGATNEKLFF
TRBJ2-7 - TRBV6-1 CASSVRGVYGGIEQYF
TRBJ2-2 few TRBV27 CASSPGLAAGELFF
TRBJ1-5 few TRBV19 CASSDRGRNQPQHF
TRBJ2-1 few TRBV24-1 CATSATQEQGNEQFF